Detailed here is one TCR beta chain. J lost 9 bases, V lost 4 bases, and 8 bases had no gene match. This CDR3 has 13 residues. The germline gives CDR1 MNHEY, CDR2 SMNVEV (reference sequence). Per the original data handling: Reference gene primer amplification gave estimated nucleated cell counts. Profiling relied on immunoSEQ multiplex PCR, and the TCRdb table lists in-frame clones only, not all of them. The DNA was the basis for D and trimming; V, J and clone size are from that table. The sample records roughly 190,000 clones, roughly 80% being singletons. These data originate in a study of blood T cell repertoires in COVID-19. On the study more broadly: Samples representing acute and convalescent COVID-19 were sourced from the United States, Italy and Spain. The analysed material was cDNA or gDNA that came from T cells, B-cell-depleted T cells, or PBMCs.

Enrolled during active infection, Seattle patients were then followed longitudinally. V is TRBV27 and J is TRBJ2-5, with 7 bases that match TRBD2. Input material: peripheral blood. The receptor comes from a woman in her 70s with COVID-19, enrolled during active disease. The CDR3 loop is CASSSIGAGAQYF. The CDR3 region has the DNA TGTGCCAGCAGTTCGATCGGGGCGGGGGCCCAGTACTTC.